The text below deals with one T cell receptor (beta chain). TCRdb keeps only in-frame clones here, not all; method: immunoSEQ multiplex PCR. The sample has around 51,000 clones, about four fifths seen once. These data are taken from a study of control samples from healthy donors and cancer patients. The origin of this receptor is a man aged 65 to 79 in good health. Specimen: blood.

The CDR3 is CASSWEPNQPQHF. The CDR3 DNA reads as TGCGCCAGCAGTTGGGAGCCCAATCAGCCCCAGCATTTT. The V call is TRBV5-1, the J call TRBJ1-5; D gene uncertain. Germline CDR1 is SGHRS and CDR2 is YFSETQ. The length of the CDR3 is 13 residues. Trimming pared 5 bases from V and 3 bases from J, leaving 9 bases between.